This is a list of T cell receptor beta chains from one sample in a study of identifying expanded T cells in peripheral blood. Some clones are missing from TCRdb's copy, which holds only in-frame ones; the method was immunoSEQ multiplex PCR. The repertoire holds about 78,000 clones, with roughly four fifths as singletons. Material for sequencing was blood. The receptors originated from a person aged 18 to 70 in good health. Both conserved end residues are part of each CDR3. Fields, in order: J gene, V gene, clone size, CDR3 protein. Only part of the rows carry a size: once, few, many, or a class if the clone is expanded.

TRBJ1-2,TRBV6-5,.,CASRSDFNYGYTF
TRBJ1-4,TRBV6-1,.,CASSEGSLPNEKLFF
TRBJ1-2,TRBV6-5,.,CASSYNDVYGYTF
TRBJ1-5,TRBV6-5,.,CASSLGSRLNQPQHF
TRBJ1-3,TRBV13,.,CASSSTPGQGARDTIYF
TRBJ2-3,TRBV6-5,once,CASRRVSRQIDTQYF
TRBJ2-1,TRBV7-2,.,CASSLGGGLAGNEQFF
TRBJ2-1,TRBV7-9,.,CASSLLGDEGDEQFF
TRBJ2-7,TRBV28,.,CASSFRGETVSHEQYF
TRBJ2-7,TRBV5-4,once,CASSLDGTSDYEQYF
TRBJ2-7,TRBV5-1,.,CASSVGTYEQYF
TRBJ1-1,TRBV5-8,.,CASSTRWGAEAFF
TRBJ2-7,TRBV5-6,.,CASSFRGTGFYEQYF
TRBJ2-7,TRBV6-5,.,CASSYGGSSNEQYF
TRBJ2-4,TRBV14,.,CASSQEREGLDIQYF
TRBJ2-7,TRBV5-4,.,CASSLSGISGRAYEQYF
TRBJ2-1,TRBV5-1,.,CASSLEDANEQFF
TRBJ1-4,TRBV18,.,CASSAGQNEKLFF
TRBJ2-7,TRBV5-1,.,CASSLGRSNYEQYF
TRBJ2-7,TRBV29-1,.,CSALTIDSYEQYF
TRBJ1-1,TRBV6-5,.,CASSYSQNTEAFF
TRBJ1-3,TRBV9,.,CASSVDYGGRLGNTIYF
TRBJ2-2,TRBV6-5,.,CASRRDTGELFF
TRBJ2-1,TRBV7-6,.,CASSSAADYLLRNEQFF
TRBJ2-7,TRBV2,.,CASRWDRYEQYF
TRBJ2-2,TRBV7-9,.,CASSLEGWSGELFF
TRBJ2-7,TRBV18,.,CASSFEGTSGEYEQYF
TRBJ2-5,TRBV19,.,CASRGTGVIETQYF
TRBJ2-3,TRBV4-2,.,CASGMAGGHPDTQYF
TRBJ2-7,TRBV7-8,.,CASSLGGTGEYEQYF
TRBJ2-3,TRBV9,.,CASSPRTSGSNTDTQYF
TRBJ2-1,TRBV14,.,CASSPLLANSYNEQFF
TRBJ1-2,TRBV4-3,.,CASSSPYGERNYGYTF
TRBJ2-3,TRBV4-1,.,CASSQLLGTTQYF
TRBJ2-5,TRBV4-3,.,CASSRTSQETQYF
TRBJ2-1,TRBV11-3,.,CASSFLAGPYNEQFF
TRBJ2-5,TRBV7-2,.,CASSLWFGRGEQETQYF
TRBJ2-3,TRBV11-1,.,CASSLARTSGGSTDTQYF
TRBJ2-2,TRBV18,.,CASSPGQGAITGELFF